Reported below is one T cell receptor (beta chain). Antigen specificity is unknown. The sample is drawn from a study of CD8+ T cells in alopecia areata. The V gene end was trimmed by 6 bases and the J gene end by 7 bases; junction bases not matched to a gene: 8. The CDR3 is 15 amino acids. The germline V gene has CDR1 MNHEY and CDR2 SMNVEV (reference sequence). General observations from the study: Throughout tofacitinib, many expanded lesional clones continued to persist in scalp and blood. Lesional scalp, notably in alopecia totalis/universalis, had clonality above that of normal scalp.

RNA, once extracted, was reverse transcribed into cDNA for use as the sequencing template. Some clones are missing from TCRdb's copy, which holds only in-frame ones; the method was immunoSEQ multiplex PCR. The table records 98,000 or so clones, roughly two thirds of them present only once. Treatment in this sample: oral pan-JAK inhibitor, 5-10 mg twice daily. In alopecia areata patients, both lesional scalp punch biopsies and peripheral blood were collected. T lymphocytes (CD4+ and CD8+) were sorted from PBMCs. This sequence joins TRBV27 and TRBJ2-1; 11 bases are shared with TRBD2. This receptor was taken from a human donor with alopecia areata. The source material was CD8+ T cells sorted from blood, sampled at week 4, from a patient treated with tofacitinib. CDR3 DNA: TGTGCCAGCAGCGTAGCGGGAGGGCCTCGGAATGAGCAGTTCTTC. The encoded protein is CASSVAGGPRNEQFF.